A single sample gave rise to the 14 T cell receptor beta chains below, sequenced in a study of radiation and T cells in renal cell carcinoma (dated by TCRdb to 2020 to 2021). To prepare the library, the immunoSEQ multiplex PCR assay was applied. TCRdb took this table from immuneACCESS and kept in-frame rearrangements with V and J called. Such tables lack part of the clones; where checked against another copy, unresolved V genes explain under half of the gap, and the rest is unexplained. A total of 120,000 or so clones appear in this sample, around 85% of them only once. Roughly 5.9% of the sample belongs to the ten largest clones. The sample's time point label, in plain terms: blood 2 weeks post-SBRT. This sample's treatment or condition label indicates: 15 Gy SBRT to primary tumor, nephrectomy 4 weeks later. The sample consisted of blood, taken from a patient whose treatment included radiotherapy and nephrectomy. The receptors here all came from a man in his fifties or sixties with renal cell carcinoma.

The chain carries TRBV19 and TRBJ2-7; weak D call: TRBD1 (5 bases). The CDR3 has 14 residues. Germline CDR1 is LNHDA and CDR2 is SQIVND (reference sequence). V was trimmed by 3 bases and J by 4 bases, leaving 13 bases between them. The CDR3 region is CASSIRVGRYEQYF. CDR3 DNA: TGTGCCAGTAGTATCAGGGTGGGTAGATACGAGCAGTACTTC.

This chain joins TRBV2 and TRBJ2-1; D not resolved. The germline V gene encodes CDR1 SNHLY and CDR2 FYNNEI. V lost 3 bases and J lost 10, with 10 bases in between. This CDR3 is built from 12 residues. The CDR3 coding sequence is TGTGCCAGCAGTGAGACTCCCACGGAGCAGTTCTTC. This gives the protein CASSETPTEQFF.

This clone occurred a few times. The rearrangement uses TRBV7-9 and TRBJ2-4; no reliable D call. The CDR3 extends over 11 amino acids. V lost 5 bases, J lost 4 bases, and 3 bases lay in between. Germline V gene lookup returns CDR1 SEHNR and CDR2 FQNEAQ (reference sequence). The CDR3 region is CASSQKNIQYF. The CDR3 nucleotides are TGTGCCAGCAGCCAAAAAAACATTCAGTACTTC. Looking up the rest from reference TRBV7-9 and TRBJ2-4 gives the full variable domain: DTGVSQNPRHKITKRGQNVTFRCDPISEHNRLYWYRQTLGQGPEFLTYFQNEAQLEKSRLLSDRFSAERPKGSFSTLEIQRTEQGDSAMYLCASSQKNIQYFGAGTRLSVL.

This rearrangement joins TRBV6-5 to TRBJ2-1; D may be TRBD2 (6 bases). CDR1 and CDR2 from the germline V gene are MNHEY and SVGAGI. CDR3 length: 14 residues. V dropped 0 bases and J dropped 8 bases, with 11 bases sitting between them. CDR3 protein: CASSYSDRGYEQFF. The CDR3 DNA reads TGTGCCAGCAGTTACTCGGACCGGGGGTATGAGCAGTTCTTC.

V and J are TRBV7-3 and TRBJ2-7, with TRBD2 matching over 9 bases. CDR1 is SGHTA and CDR2 is FQGTGA in the germline V gene. V lost 5 bases, J lost 5 bases, and 7 bases stayed unmatched. The CDR3 has 14 residues. CDR3 residues: CASSEAGGPNEQYF. CDR3 nucleotides: TGTGCCAGCAGCGAGGCGGGAGGGCCCAACGAGCAGTACTTC.

The chain has TRBV7-2 and TRBJ1-2, with no clear D. V lost 3 bases to trimming and J lost 4 bases, with 12 bases between them. The CDR3 runs to 14 residues. Germline V gene sequence: CDR1 SGHTA, CDR2 FQGNSA. CDR3 nucleotides: TGTGCCAGCAGCTTCCCCCCGGGTACCTATGGCTACACCTTC. Its protein product is CASSFPPGTYGYTF.

This chain joins TRBV6-1 and TRBJ2-7; D is unresolved. CDR1 MNHNS and CDR2 SASEGT come from the germline V gene. This CDR3 is built from 10 residues. Trimming shortened V by 8 bases and J by 4 bases, and 6 bases separated the two germline ends. DNA for the CDR3: TGTGCCAGCCATAATTACGAGCAGTACTTC. Translating gives CASHNYEQYF.

This chain uses TRBV29-1 with TRBJ2-1, with a weak D call TRBD1 (5 bases). V lost 7 bases, J lost 7 bases, and 14 bases lay in between. CDR3 size: 12 residues. CDR1 and CDR2 from the germline V gene are SQVTM and ANQGSEA. The CDR3 protein is CSGTENRNEQFF. The DNA for the CDR3 is TGCAGCGGCACCGAGAACAGGAATGAGCAGTTCTTC.

This clone has only one observation. The genes are TRBV7-2 and TRBJ2-7, with D perhaps assigned TRBD1 or TRBD2 (6 bases each). Trimming cost V 0 bases and J 1 base, with 16 bases left between them. This CDR3 contains 17 residues. Per germline, CDR1 SGHTA and CDR2 FQGNSA. As DNA, the CDR3 is TGTGCCAGCAGCTTAGCAGAGAGGCGGGACACGTCCTACGAGCAGTACTTC. Amino acids: CASSLAERRDTSYEQYF.

The chain employs TRBV10-2 and TRBJ2-2, with 8 bases fitting TRBD2. This CDR3 is 17 amino acids long. In germline, CDR1 is WSHSY, CDR2 SAAADI. Trimming at V came to 0 bases and at J to 5 bases, leaving 8 bases not matched to a gene. Here the CDR3 reads CASSESMAGGYTGELFF. CDR3 nucleotide sequence: TGCGCCAGCAGTGAGTCGATGGCGGGGGGTTATACCGGGGAGCTGTTTTTT.

This chain connects TRBV2 to TRBJ1-1, with D hard to call. Trimming removed 6 bases at V and 7 bases at J, with 18 bases between. This CDR3 comprises 14 residues. Germline V CDR1 and CDR2: SNHLY, FYNNEI. This CDR3 reads CASSQPVSKSEAFF. The DNA of the CDR3 is TGTGCCAGCAGCCAACCTGTATCAAAAAGTGAAGCTTTCTTT.

The chain uses TRBV11-2 and TRBJ1-1, with a weak D call TRBD1 (6 bases). The germline gives CDR1 SGHAT, CDR2 FQNNGV. Trimming cost V 5 bases and J 1 base, with 11 bases left between them. This CDR3 has 14 residues. The CDR3 bases are TGTGCCAGCAGCCAATCACAGGGGAACACTGAAGCTTTCTTT. Translating it yields CASSQSQGNTEAFF.

V usage is TRBV7-9 and J usage is TRBJ2-7; no clear D. Germline V gene data show CDR1 as SEHNR and CDR2 as FQNEAQ (reference sequence). V was trimmed by 3 bases and J by 0 bases, leaving 6 bases between them. The CDR3 runs to 13 residues. CDR3: CASSFRPSYEQYF. The CDR3 nucleotides read TGTGCCAGCAGCTTCCGCCCCTCCTACGAGCAGTACTTC.

The rearrangement joins TRBV29-1 to TRBJ1-2; TRBD1 is a possible D gene (6 bases). V dropped 3 bases and J dropped 4 bases, with 15 bases sitting between them. The CDR3 covers 14 residues. Germline V lookup: CDR1 SQVTM, CDR2 ANQGSEA. CDR3 sequence: CSVDDRRRVYGYTF. CDR3 DNA: TGCAGCGTTGATGACAGGCGGAGAGTCTATGGCTACACCTTC.